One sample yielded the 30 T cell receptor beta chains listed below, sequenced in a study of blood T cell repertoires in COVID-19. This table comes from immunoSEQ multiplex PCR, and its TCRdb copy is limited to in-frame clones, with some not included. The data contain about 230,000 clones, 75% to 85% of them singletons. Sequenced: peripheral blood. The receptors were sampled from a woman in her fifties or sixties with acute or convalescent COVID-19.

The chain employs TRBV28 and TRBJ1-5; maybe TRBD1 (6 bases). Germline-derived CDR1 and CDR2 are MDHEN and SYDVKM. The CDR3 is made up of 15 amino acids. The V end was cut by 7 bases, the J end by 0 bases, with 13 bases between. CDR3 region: CASNYGGDSNQPQHF. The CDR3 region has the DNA TGTGCCAGCAATTATGGGGGCGATAGCAATCAGCCCCAGCATTTT.

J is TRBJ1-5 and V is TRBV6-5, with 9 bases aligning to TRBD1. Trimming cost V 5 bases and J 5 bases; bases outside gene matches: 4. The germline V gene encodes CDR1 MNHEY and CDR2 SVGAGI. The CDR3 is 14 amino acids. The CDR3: CASSRDRGDQPQHF. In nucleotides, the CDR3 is TGTGCCAGCAGTCGAGACAGGGGGGATCAGCCCCAGCATTTT.

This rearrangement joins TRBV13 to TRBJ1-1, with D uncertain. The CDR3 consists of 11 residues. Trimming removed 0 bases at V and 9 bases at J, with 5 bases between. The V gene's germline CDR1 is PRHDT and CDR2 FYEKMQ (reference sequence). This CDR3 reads CASSLGQKAFF. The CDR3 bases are TGTGCCAGCAGCTTAGGTCAGAAAGCTTTCTTT. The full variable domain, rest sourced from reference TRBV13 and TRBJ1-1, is AAGVIQSPRHLIKEKRETATLKCYPIPRHDTVYWYQQGPGQDPQFLISFYEKMQSDKGSIPDRFSAQQFSDYHSELNMSSLELGDSALYFCASSLGQKAFFGQGTRLTVV.

The CDR3 DNA reads TGTGCCAGCTCACCAACACTAGGGGGCCGGGTAGAGACCCAGTACTTC. It encodes CASSPTLGGRVETQYF. V gene TRBV18 combines with J gene TRBJ2-5, with TRBD1 matching over 7 bases. This CDR3 region has 16 residues. The germline V gene encodes CDR1 KGHSH and CDR2 LQKENI. The J segment lost 4 bases and the V segment lost 2 bases, leaving 10 bases of the junction unmatched.

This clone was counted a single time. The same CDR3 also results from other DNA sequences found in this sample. CDR3 DNA sequence: TGTGCCAGCAGTCTAGGGACAGGTTACGAGCAGTACTTC. Translating gives CASSLGTGYEQYF. The chain couples TRBV12-3 or TRBV12-4 to TRBJ2-7, with 8 positions matching TRBD1. The CDR3 is 13 amino acids. V lost 5 bases to trimming and J lost 4 bases; unmatched junction nucleotides: 4.

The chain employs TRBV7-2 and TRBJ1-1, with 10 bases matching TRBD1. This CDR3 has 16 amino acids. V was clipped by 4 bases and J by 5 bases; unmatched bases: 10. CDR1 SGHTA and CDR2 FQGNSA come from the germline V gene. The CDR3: CASSSFLGQGQTEAFF. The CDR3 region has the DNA TGTGCCAGCAGCTCCTTCTTGGGACAGGGGCAAACTGAAGCTTTCTTT.

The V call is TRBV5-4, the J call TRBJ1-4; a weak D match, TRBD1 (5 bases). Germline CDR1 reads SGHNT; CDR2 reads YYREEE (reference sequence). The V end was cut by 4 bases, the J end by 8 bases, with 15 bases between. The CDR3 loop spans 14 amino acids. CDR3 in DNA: TGTGCCAGCAGCGCGGGGCTAAGGAGCGAAAAACTGTTTTTT. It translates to CASSAGLRSEKLFF.

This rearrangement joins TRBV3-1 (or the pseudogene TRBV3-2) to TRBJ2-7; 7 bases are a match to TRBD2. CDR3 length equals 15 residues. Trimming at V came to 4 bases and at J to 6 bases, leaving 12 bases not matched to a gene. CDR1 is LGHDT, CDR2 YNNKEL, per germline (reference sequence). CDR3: CASSPRESARGEQYF. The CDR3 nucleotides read TGTGCCAGCAGCCCGCGGGAGAGCGCCCGAGGCGAGCAGTACTTC.

The CDR3 nucleotides read TGTGCCAGCAGCTTAGCTGCCAGGGAGGGGTTCTTC. Encoded protein: CASSLAAREGFF. The chain has TRBV7-9 and TRBJ2-1; 7 bases match TRBD2. The CDR3 length is 12 residues. The germline gives CDR1 SEHNR, CDR2 FQNEAQ (reference sequence). The ends lost 0 bases at V and 15 bases at J; junction bases unmatched: 5.

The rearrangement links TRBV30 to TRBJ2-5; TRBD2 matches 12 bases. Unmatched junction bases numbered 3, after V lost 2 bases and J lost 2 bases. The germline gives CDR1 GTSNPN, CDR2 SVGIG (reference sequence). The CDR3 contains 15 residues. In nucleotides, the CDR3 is TGTGCCTGGAGTCTACTAGCGGGGGGTCAAGAGACCCAGTACTTC. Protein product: CAWSLLAGGQETQYF.

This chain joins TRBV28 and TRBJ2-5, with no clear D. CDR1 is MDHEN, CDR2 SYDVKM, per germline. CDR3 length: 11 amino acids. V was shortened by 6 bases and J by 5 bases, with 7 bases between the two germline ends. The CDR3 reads CASSRMETQYF. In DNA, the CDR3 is TGTGCCAGCAGCAGGATGGAGACCCAGTACTTC.

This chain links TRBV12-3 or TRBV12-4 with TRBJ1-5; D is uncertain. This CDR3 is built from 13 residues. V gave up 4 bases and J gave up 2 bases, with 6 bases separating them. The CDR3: CASSWGGNQPQHF. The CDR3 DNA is TGTGCCAGCAGTTGGGGAGGCAATCAGCCCCAGCATTTT.

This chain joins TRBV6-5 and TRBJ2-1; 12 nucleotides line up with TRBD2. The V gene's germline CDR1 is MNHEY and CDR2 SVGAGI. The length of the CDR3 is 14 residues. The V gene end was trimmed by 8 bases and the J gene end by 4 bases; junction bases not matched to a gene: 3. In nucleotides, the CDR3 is TGTGCCAGCCAAACTAGCGGGAGGTACAATGAGCAGTTCTTC. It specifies CASQTSGRYNEQFF.

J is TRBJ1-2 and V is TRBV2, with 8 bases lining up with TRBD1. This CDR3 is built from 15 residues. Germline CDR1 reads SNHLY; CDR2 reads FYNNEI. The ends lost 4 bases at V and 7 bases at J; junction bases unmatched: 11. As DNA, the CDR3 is TGTGCCAGCAGTGGCGGACAGGGTGCACCCGGTGGCTACACCTTC. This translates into CASSGGQGAPGGYTF.

CDR3 amino acids: CASTPTGRADTQYF. The DNA of the CDR3 is TGTGCCAGCACACCGACAGGGCGGGCAGATACGCAGTATTTT. The chain links TRBV6-6 to TRBJ2-3; 7 bases agree with TRBD1. CDR3 length equals 14 residues. Germline V gene sequence: CDR1 MNHNY, CDR2 SVGAGI (reference sequence). V shed 7 bases, J shed 4 bases, and the junction held 8 bases outside the gene matches.

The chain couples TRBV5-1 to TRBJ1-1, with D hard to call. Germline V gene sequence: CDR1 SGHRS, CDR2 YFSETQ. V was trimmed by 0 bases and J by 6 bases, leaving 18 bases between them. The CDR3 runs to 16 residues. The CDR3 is CASSLDLRAGGPEAFF. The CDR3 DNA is TGCGCCAGCAGCTTGGACCTGAGAGCCGGAGGGCCTGAAGCTTTCTTT.

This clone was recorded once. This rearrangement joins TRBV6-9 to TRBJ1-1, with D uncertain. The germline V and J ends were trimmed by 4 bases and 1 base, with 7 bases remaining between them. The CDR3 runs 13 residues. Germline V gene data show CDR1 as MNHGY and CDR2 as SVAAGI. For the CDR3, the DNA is TGTGCCAGCAGTTCTCCGGGGAACACTGAAGCTTTCTTT. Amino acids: CASSSPGNTEAFF.

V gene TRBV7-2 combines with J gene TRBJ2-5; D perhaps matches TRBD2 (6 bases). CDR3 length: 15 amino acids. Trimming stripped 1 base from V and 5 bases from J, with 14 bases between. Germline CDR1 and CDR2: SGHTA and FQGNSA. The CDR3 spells CASSLESGVGETQYF. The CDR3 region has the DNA TGTGCCAGCAGCTTAGAATCGGGGGTTGGGGAGACCCAGTACTTC.

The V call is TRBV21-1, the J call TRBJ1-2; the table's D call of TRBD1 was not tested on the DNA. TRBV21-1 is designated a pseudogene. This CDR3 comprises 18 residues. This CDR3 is CASSKLPRTLNQTYGYTF. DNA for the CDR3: TGTGCCAGCAGCAAACTCCCGAGGACACTTAACCAGACCTATGGCTACACCTTC.

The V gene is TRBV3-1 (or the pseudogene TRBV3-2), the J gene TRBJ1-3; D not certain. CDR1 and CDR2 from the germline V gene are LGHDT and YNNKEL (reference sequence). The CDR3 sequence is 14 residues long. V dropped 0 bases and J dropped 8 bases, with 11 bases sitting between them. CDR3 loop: CASSQEARGYTIYF. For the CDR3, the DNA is TGTGCCAGCAGCCAAGAGGCCCGCGGCTACACCATATATTTT.

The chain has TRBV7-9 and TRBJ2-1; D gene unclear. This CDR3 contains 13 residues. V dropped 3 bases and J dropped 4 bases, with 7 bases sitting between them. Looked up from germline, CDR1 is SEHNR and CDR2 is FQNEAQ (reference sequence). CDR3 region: CASSFGRYNEQFF. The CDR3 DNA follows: TGTGCCAGCAGCTTTGGCAGATACAATGAGCAGTTCTTC.

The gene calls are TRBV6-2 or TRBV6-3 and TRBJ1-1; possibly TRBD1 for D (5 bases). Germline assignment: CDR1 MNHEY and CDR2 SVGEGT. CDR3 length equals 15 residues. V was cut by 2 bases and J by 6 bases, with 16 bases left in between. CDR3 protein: CASSYERGGKAEAFF. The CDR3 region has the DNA TGTGCCAGCAGTTACGAACGGGGGGGGAAAGCTGAAGCTTTCTTT.

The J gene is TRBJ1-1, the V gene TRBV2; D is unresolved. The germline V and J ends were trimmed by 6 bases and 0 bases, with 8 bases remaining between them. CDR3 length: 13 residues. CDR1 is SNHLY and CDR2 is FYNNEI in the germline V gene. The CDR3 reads CASSTYMNTEAFF. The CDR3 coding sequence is TGTGCCAGCAGCACATACATGAACACTGAAGCTTTCTTT.

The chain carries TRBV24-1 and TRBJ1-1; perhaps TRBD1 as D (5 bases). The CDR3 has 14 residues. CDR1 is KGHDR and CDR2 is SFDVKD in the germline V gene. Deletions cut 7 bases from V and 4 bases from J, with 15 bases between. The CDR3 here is CATRDRGPTTEAFF. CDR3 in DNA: TGTGCCACCAGAGACAGAGGACCTACCACTGAAGCTTTCTTT.

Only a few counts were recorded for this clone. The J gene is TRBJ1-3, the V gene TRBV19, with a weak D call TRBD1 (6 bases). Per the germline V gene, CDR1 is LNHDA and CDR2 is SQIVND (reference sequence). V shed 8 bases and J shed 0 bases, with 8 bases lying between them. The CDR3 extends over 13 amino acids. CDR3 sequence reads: CASRDISGNTIYF. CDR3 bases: TGTGCCAGTCGGGACATCTCTGGAAACACCATATATTTT.

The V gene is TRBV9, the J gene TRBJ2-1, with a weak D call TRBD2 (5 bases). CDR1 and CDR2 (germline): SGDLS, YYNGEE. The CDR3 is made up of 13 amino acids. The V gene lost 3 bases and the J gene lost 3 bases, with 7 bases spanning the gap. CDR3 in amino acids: CASSGTRYNEQFF. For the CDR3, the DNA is TGTGCCAGCAGCGGGACTCGCTACAATGAGCAGTTCTTC.

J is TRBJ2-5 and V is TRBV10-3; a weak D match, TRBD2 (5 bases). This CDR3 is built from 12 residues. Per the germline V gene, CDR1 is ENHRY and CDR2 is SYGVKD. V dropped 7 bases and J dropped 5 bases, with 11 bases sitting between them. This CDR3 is CAIKDYWETQYF. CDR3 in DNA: TGTGCCATCAAAGACTATTGGGAGACCCAGTACTTC.

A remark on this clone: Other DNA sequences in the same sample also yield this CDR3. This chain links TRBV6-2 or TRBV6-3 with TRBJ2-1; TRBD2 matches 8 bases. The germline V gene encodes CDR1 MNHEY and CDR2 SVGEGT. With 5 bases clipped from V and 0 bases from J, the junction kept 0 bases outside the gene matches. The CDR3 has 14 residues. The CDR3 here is CASSSGSSYNEQFF. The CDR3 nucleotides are TGTGCCAGCAGTAGCGGGAGCTCCTACAATGAGCAGTTCTTC.

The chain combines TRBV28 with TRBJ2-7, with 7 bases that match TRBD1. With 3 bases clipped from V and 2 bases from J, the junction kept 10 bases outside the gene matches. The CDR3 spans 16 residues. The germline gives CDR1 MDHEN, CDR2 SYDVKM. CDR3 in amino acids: CASSFPSQGDTYEQYF. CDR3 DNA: TGTGCCAGCAGTTTCCCCTCGCAGGGGGACACCTACGAGCAGTACTTC.

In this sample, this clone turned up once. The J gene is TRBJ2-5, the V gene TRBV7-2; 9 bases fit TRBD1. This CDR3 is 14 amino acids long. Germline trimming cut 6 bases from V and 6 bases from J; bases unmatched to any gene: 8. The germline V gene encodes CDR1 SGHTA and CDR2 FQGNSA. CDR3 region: CASRGTGGSQTQYF. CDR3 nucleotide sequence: TGTGCCAGCAGGGGAACAGGGGGCAGTCAGACCCAGTACTTC.